This T cell receptor beta chain was found in a study of early T cells in non-severe SARS-CoV-2 infection. TCRdb re-called the 5' RACE reads with MiXCR, one entry per CDR3 protein. The sample holds 35,000 to 45,000 distinct CDR3 sequences; roughly 6.8% are singletons and the top ten take 20% to 25%. Germline trimming cut 2 bases from V and 0 bases from J; bases unmatched to any gene: 1. The V gene's germline CDR1 is SGHRS and CDR2 YFSETQ. The CDR3 is 15 residues long. Specimen: whole blood, collected at baseline. This clonotype was sampled from an adult who was a healthcare worker with PCR-confirmed SARS-CoV-2 infection or an uninfected control (not recorded which). The rearrangement joins TRBV5-1 to TRBJ2-2, with TRBD1 matching over 7 bases. CDR3 nucleotides: TGCGCCAGCAGCTTTGGGACAGCGAACACCGGGGAGCTGTTTTTT. Its translation is CASSFGTANTGELFF.